This T cell receptor (beta chain) was recovered during a study of T cells in Graves' hyperthyroidism and ophthalmopathy. About the study: Blood was drawn when the patient was first diagnosed and still untreated. Regarding the study as a whole: Blood also contained most expanded thyroid clonotypes above 0.001. Ophthalmopathy prediction by the model preceded onset by a median approximately six months. Separating ophthalmopathy from stable hyperthyroidism was achieved by a 13 V-J model.

As concerns this clonotype: Its antigen is undetermined.

Amplified TCR beta CDR3 regions derived from RNA transcripts. Initially, a first-round RT-PCR of the TCR CDR3 employed the HTBI primer set. TCRdb ran MiXCR on the multiplex PCR reads and lists one entry per CDR3 protein. The sample records roughly 660,000 distinct CDR3 sequences, roughly a sixth being singletons. The sequence derives from a man aged 45-60 years with Graves' hyperthyroidism. The sample taken for sequencing was blood.

The CDR3 region has the DNA TGTGCCATCAGTGAGAGGGTAGTAGGGGAGACCCAGTACTTC. Translating gives CAISERVVGETQYF. The J gene is TRBJ2-5, the V gene TRBV10-3; no firm D call. The CDR3 is made up of 14 amino acids. V was trimmed by 2 bases and J by 5 bases, leaving 12 bases between them. Germline-derived CDR1 and CDR2 are ENHRY and SYGVKD.